This T cell receptor (beta chain) was obtained from a study of blood T cell repertoires in COVID-19 (TCRdb year 2020). The study in broad terms: The collaborator samples originated in the United States, Italy and Spain and spanned the acute and convalescent phases of COVID-19. The prospective study material was composed of cDNA or gDNA derived from T cells, B-cell-depleted T cells, or PBMCs. The dataset comprised deeply sampled blood TCRbeta repertoires from subjects exposed to, actively infected with, or recovered from COVID-19. The repertoires were released in a freely available public database intended as a resource for research on the immune response to SARS-CoV-2. Samples came from the ongoing ImmuneRACE study (first 160 participants) plus 1,254 subjects from 6 global collaborators. A de-identified subject ID, COVID-19 status, age in years and sex were almost always included in the sample metadata. HLA class I and class II types, where available, came from metadata supplied by the sample provider rather than from assay-based typing.

V is shortened by 3 bases, J by 0 bases, and the region joining them spans 12 bases. The CDR3 goes from the cysteine to the phenylalanine over 15 residues. Of the read, only the CDR3 DNA is kept; its 45 bases are in frame from base 1. The germline V gene encodes CDR1 SEHNR and CDR2 FQNEAQ (reference sequence). General conclusions and limits of the study: The amount of clinical and demographic metadata varied by source and participant and was provided uncurated.

Turning to this clone: What antigen it recognizes has not been identified. Base qualities are not at hand, and no much larger clone is one base apart.

In Seattle, one collaborating source enrolled patients while the infection was active and tracked those patients longitudinally over the course of disease. Whole blood was collected in K2EDTA tubes by collaborating institutions according to the institutions' own protocols. For TCRbeta analysis, collaborators shipped samples in one of three forms: frozen whole blood, isolated PBMCs, or DNA extracted from either of those sample types. TCRbeta CDR3 regions were amplified from genomic DNA using the immunoSEQ Assay, a bias-controlled multiplex PCR. Processing in the source paper ran as follows. Within the assay, amplification of reference gene primers was used to estimate how many nucleated cells each sample contained. To quantify the absolute abundance of each unique TCRbeta CDR3 rearrangement, sequence reads were collapsed and filtered. For each sample, productive Simpson clonality was calculated as the square root of Simpson's diversity index across productive rearrangements. This is the immuneACCESS table as TCRdb keeps it, with only in-frame sequences that have V and J called. A part of the clones is gone; compared with another copy, unresolved V genes explain less than half, and the rest is unexplained. Clonal size and the V and J genes are those of that table, whereas D and trimming came from the DNA. This sample lists some 70,000 clones; approximately 86% were detected once. 16% of the sample rests with the top ten.

Sequencing was done on a sample of peripheral blood. The sequence was obtained from a man aged 35-49 years with COVID-19, enrolled during active disease. Rearrangement joined TRBV7-9 to TRBJ2-7, with TRBD2 perhaps the D gene, on 6 matching bases. The CDR3 loop reads CASSFQRGSSYEQYF. The DNA is TGTGCCAGCAGCTTTCAACGGGGGAGCTCCTACGAGCAGTACTTC.